This entry concerns a single T cell receptor (beta chain). These data are taken from a study of blood T cell repertoires in COVID-19. Method: immunoSEQ multiplex PCR; TCRdb's copy keeps in-frame clones and lacks some. The sample holds about 250,000 clones, over 70% seen once. The germline V and J ends were trimmed by 1 base and 5 bases, with 14 bases remaining between them. CDR3 size: 15 residues. Germline CDR1 SGHVS, CDR2 FNYEAQ. The sequenced sample was PBMCs or T cells enriched from blood (not recorded which). This chain links TRBV7-6 with TRBJ2-5, with D possibly TRBD1 on 5 matching bases. The clonotype was recovered from a woman aged 40 to 55 who had been exposed to COVID-19. The CDR3 DNA reads TGTGCCAGCAGCTTAGTGTGGGGCCGGTGGGAGACCCAGTACTTC. It codes for CASSLVWGRWETQYF.